Presented here are 26 T cell receptor beta chains from one specimen sequenced in a study of blood T cell repertoires in COVID-19. Clones were sequenced by immunoSEQ multiplex PCR, and TCRdb holds only the in-frame ones, with some missing. The repertoire holds 150,000 to 200,000 clones, with approximately 79% as singletons. Specimen: PBMCs or T cells enriched from blood (not recorded which). The source is a woman in her fifties or sixties with acute COVID-19.

This chain joins TRBV19 and TRBJ1-2; D is possibly TRBD1 (5 bases). The CDR3 is 13 amino acids. The V end lost 7 bases, the J end lost 7 bases, and 16 bases lay between the germline ends. The V gene's germline CDR1 is LNHDA and CDR2 SQIVND (reference sequence). CDR3 residues: CASMGTTYGGYTF. DNA of the CDR3: TGTGCCAGTATGGGGACTACGTATGGTGGCTACACCTTC. Combining the CDR3 with reference TRBV19 and TRBJ1-2 gives the whole variable domain DGGITQSPKYLFRKEGQNVTLSCEQNLNHDAMYWYRQDPGQGLRLIYYSQIVNDFQKGDIAEGYSVSREKKESFPLTVTSAQKNPTAFYLCASMGTTYGGYTFGSGTRLTVV.

The chain is built from TRBV10-2 and TRBJ2-7; no firm D call. The V end was cut by 3 bases, the J end by 0 bases, with 6 bases between. The CDR3 has 13 residues. Germline V gene sequence: CDR1 WSHSY, CDR2 SAAADI. DNA of the CDR3: TGCGCCAGCAGTGAAGCCCCCTCCTACGAGCAGTACGTC. Translated, it gives CASSEAPSYEQYV.

The chain employs TRBV2 and TRBJ1-5; 8 positions agree with TRBD1. J was trimmed by 3 bases and V by 4 bases; bases with no gene match: 5. This CDR3 spans 15 amino acids. Germline lookup yields CDR1 SNHLY and CDR2 FYNNEI. The CDR3 region is CASSVQGADNQPQHF. In DNA, the CDR3 is TGTGCCAGCAGTGTTCAGGGGGCGGACAATCAGCCCCAGCATTTT.

The chain couples TRBV19 to TRBJ2-3; 10 bases align to TRBD2. The V gene end was trimmed by 1 base and the J gene end by 11 bases; junction bases not matched to a gene: 9. Per germline, CDR1 LNHDA and CDR2 SQIVND (reference sequence). The CDR3 spans 15 residues. The CDR3 bases are TGTGCCAGTAGTATAGGCAGCGGGAGGGCCTACGGGCAGTATTTT. This encodes CASSIGSGRAYGQYF.

This chain connects TRBV27 to TRBJ2-7; D perhaps matches TRBD1 (6 bases). Per germline, CDR1 MNHEY and CDR2 SMNVEV (reference sequence). This CDR3 spans 14 amino acids. V lost 3 bases, J lost 6 bases, and 15 bases lay in between. CDR3 nucleotide sequence: TGTGCCAGCAGTTTTAACCAGGGGCTAGCCGAGCAGTACTTC. Encoded protein: CASSFNQGLAEQYF.

V gene TRBV6-5 combines with J gene TRBJ1-4; unclear D gene. V was trimmed by 6 bases and J by 4 bases, leaving 6 bases between them. The CDR3 spans 12 residues. Germline CDR1 reads MNHEY; CDR2 reads SVGAGI. CDR3: CASRALNEKLFF. Here the CDR3 DNA reads TGTGCCAGCAGGGCCCTTAATGAAAAACTGTTTTTT.

This chain connects TRBV6-4 to TRBJ2-2; 7 bases fit TRBD2. V shed 6 bases, J shed 4 bases, and the junction held 5 bases outside the gene matches. In germline, CDR1 is MRHNA, CDR2 SNTAGT. The CDR3 runs 14 residues. The CDR3 DNA reads as TGTGCCAGCAGAATGGTAGCGGGCACCGGGGAGCTGTTTTTT. Protein sequence: CASRMVAGTGELFF.

V is TRBV4-3 and J is TRBJ2-5; D possibly corresponds to TRBD2 (6 bases). In germline, CDR1 is LGHNA, CDR2 YSLEER. The CDR3 totals 12 residues. V was pared by 2 bases and J by 8 bases, with 9 bases between. The CDR3 DNA reads TGCGCCAGCAGCCAATGGCGGGGAACCCAGTACTTC. It is translated as CASSQWRGTQYF.

V is TRBV5-6 and J is TRBJ1-1, with D unresolved. The V gene's germline CDR1 is SGHDT and CDR2 YYEEEE. The CDR3 totals 13 residues. Trimming took 0 bases from V and 4 from J, leaving 7 bases between them. DNA for the CDR3: TGTGCCAGCAGCTTGGTTCGTAGCACTGAAGCTTTCTTT. Its translation: CASSLVRSTEAFF.

The rearrangement links TRBV11-2 to TRBJ2-7, with a weak D call TRBD2 (6 bases). CDR1 and CDR2 (germline): SGHAT, FQNNGV. Trimming shortened V by 1 base and J by 0 bases, and 10 bases separated the two germline ends. The CDR3 extends over 15 amino acids. CDR3 sequence: CASSLGSGVSYEQYF. As DNA, the CDR3 is TGTGCCAGCAGCTTAGGGTCGGGAGTCTCCTACGAGCAGTACTTC.

J is TRBJ2-5 and V is TRBV10-3; 9 nucleotides match TRBD1. CDR1 and CDR2 from the germline V gene are ENHRY and SYGVKD. With 6 bases clipped from V and 3 bases from J, the junction kept 8 bases outside the gene matches. The CDR3 is 15 amino acids. The CDR3 nucleotides are TGTGCCATCAGCCCTGGACAGGGGCTAAAAGAGACCCAGTACTTC. Its protein product is CAISPGQGLKETQYF.

The chain couples TRBV6-2 or TRBV6-3 to TRBJ2-3; TRBD2 might be the D (6 bases). Germline V CDR1 and CDR2: MNHEY, SVGEGT. The CDR3 extends over 17 amino acids. V was trimmed by 6 bases and J by 0 bases, leaving 19 bases between them. The CDR3 region has the DNA TGTGCCAGCAGACCTGTCGTATTAGCGGATAGCACAGATACGCAGTATTTT. Translating gives CASRPVVLADSTDTQYF.

This sequence joins TRBV4-1 and TRBJ2-7, with 11 positions matching TRBD2. Germline V gene lookup returns CDR1 MGHRA and CDR2 YSYEKL. This CDR3 spans 16 amino acids. V gave up 0 bases and J gave up 7 bases; unmatched junction bases: 8. CDR3 DNA sequence: TGCGCCAGCAGCCAAGATACTAGCGGGAGTTCGCGGGAGCAGTACTTC. Translation gives CASSQDTSGSSREQYF.

V gene TRBV28 combines with J gene TRBJ2-3, with D tentatively TRBD1 (6 bases). V gave up 8 bases and J gave up 4 bases, with 13 bases separating them. Germline lookup yields CDR1 MDHEN and CDR2 SYDVKM. The CDR3 consists of 13 residues. CDR3 amino acids: CASEGVGADTQYF. CDR3 DNA sequence: TGTGCCAGCGAGGGGGTCGGGGCAGATACGCAGTATTTT.

V and J are TRBV3-1 (or the pseudogene TRBV3-2) and TRBJ2-3, with TRBD2 matching over 7 bases. With V trimmed by 2 bases and J by 6 bases, 14 bases remained unmatched. Germline assignment: CDR1 LGHDT and CDR2 YNNKEL (reference sequence). The CDR3 consists of 17 residues. The CDR3 coding sequence is TGTGCCAGCAGCCAAAGATTCGTCGGGGAGGGCCCGGATACGCAGTATTTT. Amino acids: CASSQRFVGEGPDTQYF.

The gene calls are TRBV10-3 and TRBJ2-1; TRBD1 aligns across 8 bases. V shed 8 bases, J shed 3 bases, and the junction held 9 bases outside the gene matches. The germline V gene has CDR1 ENHRY and CDR2 SYGVKD. The length of the CDR3 is 15 residues. The CDR3, as DNA: TGTGCCATCGCGGACCGGACAGGGAGCTACAATGAGCAGTTCTTC. Amino acid sequence: CAIADRTGSYNEQFF.

V gene TRBV27 combines with J gene TRBJ1-1; D ambiguous. Per germline, CDR1 MNHEY and CDR2 SMNVEV (reference sequence). Deletions cut 5 bases from V and 4 bases from J, with 11 bases between. CDR3 size: 13 residues. CDR3: CASSPLGLTEAFF. The CDR3 DNA is TGTGCCAGCAGTCCCCTTGGGCTCACTGAAGCTTTCTTT.

CDR3 in amino acids: CASSLGQLGGKLFF. CDR3 DNA: TGTGCCAGCAGTTTAGGGCAGCTCGGGGGAAAACTGTTTTTT. V is TRBV28 and J is TRBJ1-4; D perhaps matches TRBD1 (5 bases). This CDR3 has 14 amino acids. V lost 2 bases and J 10 bases, leaving 14 bases between the germline ends. Germline V CDR1 and CDR2: MDHEN, SYDVKM.

Turning to this clone: The germline gene is not matched at one end of the junction; a read error may be the cause. The chain links TRBV5-6 to TRBJ1-5; maybe TRBD1 (6 bases). The CDR3 length is 16 residues. Germline lookup yields CDR1 SGHDT and CDR2 YYEEEE. CDR3 residues: CARSLGGGVSNQPQHF. The CDR3 DNA sequence: TGTGCCCGCAGCTTGGGGGGGGGCGTTAGCAATCAGCCCCAGCATTTT.

The gene calls are TRBV10-3 and TRBJ1-5; D is possibly TRBD1 (5 bases). V dropped 4 bases and J dropped 5 bases, with 15 bases sitting between them. The CDR3 covers 15 residues. From germline, CDR1 is ENHRY and CDR2 SYGVKD. The CDR3 DNA sequence: TGTGCCATCAGTGTGGGCAGGGCCTGGGATCAGCCCCAGCATTTT. Its protein product is CAISVGRAWDQPQHF.

In this sample, this clone turned up a few times. The chain uses TRBV19 and TRBJ1-2; 9 positions match TRBD1. This CDR3 has 15 amino acids. With 4 bases clipped from V and 2 bases from J, the junction kept 5 bases outside the gene matches. The germline CDR1 and CDR2 sequences are LNHDA and SQIVND (reference sequence). The chain's CDR3 is CASSRRDRDNYGYTF. The CDR3 DNA reads as TGTGCCAGTAGTAGGCGGGACAGGGACAACTATGGCTACACCTTC.

The rearrangement links TRBV21-1 to TRBJ1-2; the D call TRBD1 from the table was never checked on the DNA. TRBV21-1 constitutes a pseudogene. The CDR3 extends over 13 amino acids. CDR3 coding DNA: TGTGCCAGCAGCAGAACACAGGGATGGGGCTACACCTTC. It yields the protein CASSRTQGWGYTF.

V gene TRBV7-2 combines with J gene TRBJ2-2; D perhaps matches TRBD1 (6 bases). The CDR3 length is 15 residues. Germline V gene lookup returns CDR1 SGHTA and CDR2 FQGNSA. Trimming removed 0 bases at V and 5 bases at J, with 10 bases between. The CDR3 DNA follows: TGTGCCAGCAGCTTAGCCAGGGGCAGGACCGGGGAGCTGTTTTTT. It yields the protein CASSLARGRTGELFF.

V and J are TRBV4-3 and TRBJ1-4, with D unresolved. CDR3 size: 16 residues. Trimming removed 0 bases from V and 7 bases from J, with 15 bases in between. Germline V lookup: CDR1 LGHNA, CDR2 YSLEER. This CDR3 reads CASSQDRGGESEKLFF. CDR3 sequence (DNA): TGCGCCAGCAGCCAAGATCGCGGAGGTGAGAGTGAAAAACTGTTTTTT.

The chain carries TRBV5-6 and TRBJ2-7; D is perhaps TRBD1 (5 bases). Looked up from germline, CDR1 is SGHDT and CDR2 is YYEEEE. The CDR3 loop spans 12 amino acids. Trimming stripped 3 bases from V and 5 bases from J, with 9 bases between. CDR3 sequence: CASSWVGHEQYF. DNA of the CDR3: TGTGCCAGCAGCTGGGTGGGGCACGAGCAGTACTTC.

The CDR3 region has the DNA TGCGCCAGCAGCCAAGAGGTAGCGGGGAACACCGGGGAGCTGTTTTTT. This gives the protein CASSQEVAGNTGELFF. This chain connects TRBV4-1 to TRBJ2-2; 7 bases are shared with TRBD2. V trimming: 0 bases; J trimming: 1 base; junction bases outside the gene matches: 2. This CDR3 is built from 16 residues. Germline-derived CDR1 and CDR2 are MGHRA and YSYEKL.